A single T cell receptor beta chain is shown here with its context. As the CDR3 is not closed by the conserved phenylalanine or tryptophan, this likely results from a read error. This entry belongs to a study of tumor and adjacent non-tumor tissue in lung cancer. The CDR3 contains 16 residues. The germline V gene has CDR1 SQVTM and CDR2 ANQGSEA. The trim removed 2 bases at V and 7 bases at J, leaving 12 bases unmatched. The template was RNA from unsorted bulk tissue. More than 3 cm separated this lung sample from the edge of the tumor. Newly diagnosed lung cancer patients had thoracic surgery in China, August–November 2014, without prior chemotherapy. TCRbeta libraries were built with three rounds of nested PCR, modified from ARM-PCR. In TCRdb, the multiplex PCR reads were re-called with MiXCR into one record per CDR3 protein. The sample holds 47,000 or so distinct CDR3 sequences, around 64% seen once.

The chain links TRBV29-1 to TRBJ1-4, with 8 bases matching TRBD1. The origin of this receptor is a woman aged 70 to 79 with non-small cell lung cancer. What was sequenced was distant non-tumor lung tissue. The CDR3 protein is CSVETLQAGGGEKLFL. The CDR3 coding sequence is TGCAGCGTTGAAACGTTACAGGCAGGGGGCGGTGAAAAACTGTTTCTT.